There are a few counts of the clone carrying this T cell receptor beta chain. As yet, its antigen is unknown. This sample was taken from a study of blood T cells in healthy people across ages. Study conclusions and caveats: Expanded clonotype shifts may have been confounded, as the donors had an unknown CMV status.

Germline CDR1 reads SNHLY; CDR2 reads FYNNEI. The CDR3 is 14 residues long. V was pared by 8 bases and J by 5 bases, with 8 bases of the junction left unmatched. A second roughly 6 to 12 cycle PCR used barcoded and J-beta primers. Every sample returned 2.5 million or more CDR3-containing paired-end reads. TCRdb analysed the 5' RACE reads with MiXCR anew, one entry per CDR3 protein. Altogether approximately 1.5 million distinct CDR3 sequences are present, 35% to 45% being singletons, with the ten largest covering around 4%. This clonotype was obtained from a woman aged 18-29 years in good health. This chain connects TRBV2 to TRBJ1-4; TRBD1 aligns across 7 bases. The material sequenced was blood. Here the CDR3 DNA reads TGTGCCAGCCGAAAGACAGGGTGGAATGAAAAACTGTTTTTT. It is translated as CASRKTGWNEKLFF.